This T cell receptor beta chain was recorded in a study of blood T cells in healthy people across ages. Each sample had at least 6.5 million PBMCs isolated. Each sample yielded at least 5.5 micrograms of PBMC total RNA. Germline V gene lookup returns CDR1 DFQATT and CDR2 SNEGSKA (reference sequence). CDR3 length: 16 amino acids. Trimming at V came to 0 bases and at J to 7 bases, leaving 8 bases not matched to a gene. This clonotype was counted ten times or more. Antigen unknown. General study findings and limits: Naive and antigen-experienced cells were not separated, limiting conclusive comparison. No one knew whether donors had CMV, which possibly confounded expanded clonotype changes.

Combining a sample-barcoded 5' primer with a J-beta primer mix, a second PCR ran for 7 to 11 cycles. TCRdb re-called the 5' RACE reads with MiXCR, one entry per CDR3 protein. The sample lists 850,000 to 1,000,000 distinct CDR3 sequences; around 49% were seen once. The sequencing sample was made of blood. The chain employs TRBV20-1 and TRBJ1-5; 11 bases line up with TRBD1. This clonotype was obtained from a man aged 25 to 45 in good health. The CDR3 sequence: CSARDPGQGDDQPQHF. CDR3 nucleotide sequence: TGCAGTGCTAGAGACCCGGGACAGGGGGACGACCAGCCCCAGCATTTT.